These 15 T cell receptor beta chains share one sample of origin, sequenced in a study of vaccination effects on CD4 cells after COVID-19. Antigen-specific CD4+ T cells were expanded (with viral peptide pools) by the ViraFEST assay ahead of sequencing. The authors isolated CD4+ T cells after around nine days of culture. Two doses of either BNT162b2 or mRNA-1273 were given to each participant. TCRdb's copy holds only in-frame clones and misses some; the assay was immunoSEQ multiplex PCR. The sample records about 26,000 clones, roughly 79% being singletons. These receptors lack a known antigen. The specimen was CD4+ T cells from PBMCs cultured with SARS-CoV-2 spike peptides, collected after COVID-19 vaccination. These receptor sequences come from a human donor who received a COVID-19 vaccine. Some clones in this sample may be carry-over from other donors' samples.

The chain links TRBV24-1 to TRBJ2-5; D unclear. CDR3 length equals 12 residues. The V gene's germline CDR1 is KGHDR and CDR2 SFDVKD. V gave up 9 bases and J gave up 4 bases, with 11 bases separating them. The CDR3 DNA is TGTGCCACCCCGCGCCCTGGAGAGACCCAGTACTTC. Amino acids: CATPRPGETQYF.

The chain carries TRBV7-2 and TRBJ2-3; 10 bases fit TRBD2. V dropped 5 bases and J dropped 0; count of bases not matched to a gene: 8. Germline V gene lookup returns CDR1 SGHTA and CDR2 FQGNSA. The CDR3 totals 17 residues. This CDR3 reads CASSITTSGASTDTQYF. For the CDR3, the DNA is TGTGCCAGCAGCATCACAACTAGCGGGGCTAGCACAGATACGCAGTATTTT.

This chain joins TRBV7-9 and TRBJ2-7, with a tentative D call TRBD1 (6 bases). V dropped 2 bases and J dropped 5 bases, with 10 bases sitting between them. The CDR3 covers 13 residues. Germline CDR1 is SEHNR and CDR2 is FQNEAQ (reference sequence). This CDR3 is CASSLTGNHEQYV. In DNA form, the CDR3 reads TGTGCCAGCAGCTTAACAGGGAACCACGAGCAGTACGTC.

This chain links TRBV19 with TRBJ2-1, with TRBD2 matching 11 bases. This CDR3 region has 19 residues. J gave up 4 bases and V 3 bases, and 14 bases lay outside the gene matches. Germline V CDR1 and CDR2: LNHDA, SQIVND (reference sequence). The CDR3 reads CASSMRVRGRTSGYNEQFF. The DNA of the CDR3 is TGTGCCAGTAGTATGAGGGTCAGGGGGAGGACTAGCGGGTACAATGAGCAGTTCTTC. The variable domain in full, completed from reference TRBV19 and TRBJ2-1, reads DGGITQSPKYLFRKEGQNVTLSCEQNLNHDAMYWYRQDPGQGLRLIYYSQIVNDFQKGDIAEGYSVSREKKESFPLTVTSAQKNPTAFYLCASSMRVRGRTSGYNEQFFGPGTRLTVL.

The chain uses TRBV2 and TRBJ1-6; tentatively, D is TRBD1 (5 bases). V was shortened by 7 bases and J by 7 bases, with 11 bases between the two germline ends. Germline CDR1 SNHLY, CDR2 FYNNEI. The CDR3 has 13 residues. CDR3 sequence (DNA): TGTGCCAGCACCGCAGGGCGAAATTCACCCCTCCACTTT. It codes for CASTAGRNSPLHF.

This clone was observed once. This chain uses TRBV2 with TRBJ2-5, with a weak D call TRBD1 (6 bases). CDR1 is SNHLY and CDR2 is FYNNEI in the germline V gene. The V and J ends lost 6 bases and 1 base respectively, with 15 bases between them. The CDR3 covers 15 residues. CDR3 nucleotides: TGTGCCAGCAGCCCTAGACAGGCAAGCCAAGAGACCCAGTACTTC. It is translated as CASSPRQASQETQYF.

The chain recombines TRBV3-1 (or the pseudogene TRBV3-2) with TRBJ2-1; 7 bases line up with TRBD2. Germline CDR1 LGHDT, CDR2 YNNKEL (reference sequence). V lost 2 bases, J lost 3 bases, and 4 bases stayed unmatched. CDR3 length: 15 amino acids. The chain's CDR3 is CASSQPGTNYNEQFF. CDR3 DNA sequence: TGTGCCAGCAGCCAACCAGGGACTAACTACAATGAGCAGTTCTTC.

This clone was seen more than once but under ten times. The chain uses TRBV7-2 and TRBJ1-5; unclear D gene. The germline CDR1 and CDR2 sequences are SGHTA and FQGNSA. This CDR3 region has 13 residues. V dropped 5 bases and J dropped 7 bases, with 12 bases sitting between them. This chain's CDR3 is CASSTSYGQPQHF. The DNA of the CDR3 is TGTGCCAGCAGCACCTCCTACGGACAGCCCCAGCATTTT.

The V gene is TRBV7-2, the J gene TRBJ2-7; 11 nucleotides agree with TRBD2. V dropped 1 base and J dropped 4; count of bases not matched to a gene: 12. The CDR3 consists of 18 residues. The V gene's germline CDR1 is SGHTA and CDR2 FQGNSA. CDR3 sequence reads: CASSLERLAGGHSYEQYV. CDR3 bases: TGTGCCAGCAGCTTAGAGCGGCTAGCGGGGGGACATTCGTACGAGCAGTACGTC.

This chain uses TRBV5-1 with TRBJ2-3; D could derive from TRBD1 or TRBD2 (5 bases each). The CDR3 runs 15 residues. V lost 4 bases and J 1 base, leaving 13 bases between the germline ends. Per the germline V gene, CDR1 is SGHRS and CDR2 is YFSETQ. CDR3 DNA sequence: TGCGCCAGCAGCCTACAGGACTCGCGCACAGATACGCAGTATTTT. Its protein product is CASSLQDSRTDTQYF. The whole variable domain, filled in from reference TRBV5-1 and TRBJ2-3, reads KAGVTQTPRYLIKTRGQQVTLSCSPISGHRSVSWYQQTPGQGLQFLFEYFSETQRNKGNFPGRFSGRQFSNSRSEMNVSTLELGDSALYLCASSLQDSRTDTQYFGPGTRLTVL.

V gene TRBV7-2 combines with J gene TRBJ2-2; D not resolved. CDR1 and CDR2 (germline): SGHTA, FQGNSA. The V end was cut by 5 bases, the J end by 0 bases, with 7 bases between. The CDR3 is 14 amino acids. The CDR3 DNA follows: TGTGCCAGCAGCCCAGGACCGAACACCGGGGAGCTGTTTTTT. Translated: CASSPGPNTGELFF. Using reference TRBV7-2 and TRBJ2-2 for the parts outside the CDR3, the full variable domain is GAGVSQSPSNKVTEKGKDVELRCDPISGHTALYWYRQSLGQGLEFLIYFQGNSAPDKSGLPSDRFSAERTGGSVSTLTIQRTQQEDSAVYLCASSPGPNTGELFFGEGSRLTVL.

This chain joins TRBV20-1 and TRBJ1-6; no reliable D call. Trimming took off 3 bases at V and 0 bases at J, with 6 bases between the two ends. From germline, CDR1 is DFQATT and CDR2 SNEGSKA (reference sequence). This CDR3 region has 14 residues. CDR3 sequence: CSASPNSYNSPLHF. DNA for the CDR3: TGCAGTGCTAGTCCCAACTCCTATAATTCACCCCTCCACTTT.

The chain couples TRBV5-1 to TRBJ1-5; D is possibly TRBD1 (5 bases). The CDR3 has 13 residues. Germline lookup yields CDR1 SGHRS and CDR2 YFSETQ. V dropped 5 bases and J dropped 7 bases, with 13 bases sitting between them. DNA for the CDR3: TGCGCCAGCAGGTTCAGGGTTGTACAGCCCCAGCATTTT. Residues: CASRFRVVQPQHF.

The DNA of the CDR3 is TGTGCCAGCAGGACCGGGACCCTCGGGGATACGCAGTATTTT. Its protein is CASRTGTLGDTQYF. The V call is TRBV2, the J call TRBJ2-3; D tentatively fits TRBD1 or TRBD2 (5 bases each). The CDR3 contains 14 residues. Trimming took off 6 bases at V and 6 bases at J, with 16 bases between the two ends. Germline V lookup: CDR1 SNHLY, CDR2 FYNNEI. Full variable domain (outside the CDR3, taken from reference TRBV2 and TRBJ2-3): EPEVTQTPSHQVTQMGQEVILRCVPISNHLYFYWYRQILGQKVEFLVSFYNNEISEKSEIFDDQFSVERPDGSNFTLKIRSTKLEDSAMYFCASRTGTLGDTQYFGPGTRLTVL.

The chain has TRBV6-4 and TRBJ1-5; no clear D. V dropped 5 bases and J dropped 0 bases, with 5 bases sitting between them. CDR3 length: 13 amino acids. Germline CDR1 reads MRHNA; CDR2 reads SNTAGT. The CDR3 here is CASSLDSNQPQHF. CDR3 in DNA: TGTGCCAGCAGTCTAGATAGCAATCAGCCCCAGCATTTT.